This TCR beta chain was sequenced during a study of graft-versus-host responses after intestinal transplantation. Points from the study as a whole: Clonal ratios of graft-versus-host to host-versus-graft in allografts were high for patients exhibiting graft-donor T cell macrochimerism.

The culture paired about 200,000 irradiated violet-dye-labeled stimulators with about 200,000 CFSE-labeled responders. Data came from immunoSEQ multiplex PCR; TCRdb stores just in-frame clones and leaves some out. The sample contains over 20,000 clones, less than 60% of which appear only once. The sequencing used alloreactive CD4+ T cells from a mixed lymphocyte reaction culture, collected before intestinal transplant. The subset: CFSE-low proliferating T cells sorted from roughly six-day pre-transplant mixed lymphocyte reaction (GvH or HvG direction). This receptor was taken from a human patient who received an intestinal transplant.

The CDR3 DNA reads TGCGCCAGGCGACGACTGATCTCTGGGGCCAACGTCCTGACTTTC. Its protein is CARRRLISGANVLTF. V and J are TRBV5-1 and TRBJ2-6, with D uncertain. The CDR3 contains 15 residues. Germline V gene data show CDR1 as SGHRS and CDR2 as YFSETQ. Trimming left V 8 bases short and J 0 bases short, with 12 bases between.